The T cell receptor (beta chain) described here comes from a study of blood T cell repertoires in COVID-19. About the study: Spain, Italy and the United States supplied samples that represented acute and convalescent COVID-19. PBMCs, B-cell-depleted T cells, or T cells provided the cDNA or gDNA that made up the material.

Assay used: immunoSEQ multiplex PCR; TCRdb lists only in-frame clones, some missing. Of approximately 85,000 clones in the sample, about 90% are singletons; the top ten hold around 0.96%. With V trimmed by 1 base and J by 1 base, 5 bases remained unmatched. The germline CDR1 and CDR2 sequences are LGHDT and YNNKEL (reference sequence). The CDR3 has 16 residues. This receptor was obtained from a woman between 50 and 59 years old in a cohort sampled during active COVID-19. The sample comprised peripheral blood. This chain connects TRBV3-1 (or the pseudogene TRBV3-2) to TRBJ2-7; 9 bases line up with TRBD1. The CDR3 spells CASSQAGQGQSYEQYF. The DNA of the CDR3 is TGTGCCAGCAGCCAAGCGGGACAGGGACAATCCTACGAGCAGTACTTC.